This T cell receptor beta chain comes out of a study of blood T cell repertoires in COVID-19. Generated by immunoSEQ multiplex PCR, the TCRdb table keeps only in-frame clones and is missing some. The sample has approximately 260,000 clones, roughly 85% seen once. The sample was PBMCs or T cells enriched from blood (not recorded which). This sequence was found in a woman in her fifties or sixties who had been exposed to COVID-19.

CDR3 nucleotide sequence: TGTGCCACCAGCAGAGCGCTCGGGACAGGGAATGAAGCTTTCTTT. As protein: CATSRALGTGNEAFF. The V call is TRBV15, the J call TRBJ1-1; TRBD1 agrees at 9 bases. The trim removed 1 base at V and 7 bases at J, leaving 7 bases unmatched. The CDR3 is 15 residues long. Germline values: CDR1 LNHNV, CDR2 YYDKDF (reference sequence).